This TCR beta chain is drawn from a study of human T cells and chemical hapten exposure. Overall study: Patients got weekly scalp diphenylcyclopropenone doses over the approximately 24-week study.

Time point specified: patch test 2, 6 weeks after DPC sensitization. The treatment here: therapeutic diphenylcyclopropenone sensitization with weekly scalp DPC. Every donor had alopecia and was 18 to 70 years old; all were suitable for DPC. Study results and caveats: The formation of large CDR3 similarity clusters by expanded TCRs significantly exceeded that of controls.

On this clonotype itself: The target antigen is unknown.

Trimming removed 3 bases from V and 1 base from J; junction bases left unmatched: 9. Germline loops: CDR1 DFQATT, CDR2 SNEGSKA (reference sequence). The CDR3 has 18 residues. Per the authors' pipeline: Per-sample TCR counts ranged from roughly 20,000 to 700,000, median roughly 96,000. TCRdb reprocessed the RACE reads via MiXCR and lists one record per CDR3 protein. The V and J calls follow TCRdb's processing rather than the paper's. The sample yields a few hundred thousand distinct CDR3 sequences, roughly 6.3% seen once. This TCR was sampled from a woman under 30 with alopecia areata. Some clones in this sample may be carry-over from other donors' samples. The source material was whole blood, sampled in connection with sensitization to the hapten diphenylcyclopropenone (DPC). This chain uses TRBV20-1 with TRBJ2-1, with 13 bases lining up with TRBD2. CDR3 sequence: CSASPGTSGVGSYNEQFF. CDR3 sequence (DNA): TGCAGTGCTAGTCCTGGGACTAGCGGGGTCGGGTCCTACAATGAGCAGTTCTTC.